The text below deals with one T cell receptor beta chain. This sample stems from a study of blood T cell repertoires in COVID-19. The overall study: Nucleic acid was either cDNA or gDNA, and it came from T cells, B-cell-depleted T cells, or PBMCs.

Sequencing was performed with immunoSEQ multiplex PCR; in TCRdb, only in-frame clones are kept and a portion is missing. Among roughly 180,000 clones listed, approximately 80% were seen once. Germline V lookup: CDR1 LGHDT, CDR2 YNNKEL (reference sequence). Trimming at V came to 4 bases and at J to 3 bases, leaving 8 bases not matched to a gene. The CDR3 has 16 residues. The receptor was isolated from a woman in her thirties or forties with COVID-19, enrolled during active disease. This chain joins TRBV3-1 (or the pseudogene TRBV3-2) and TRBJ2-3, with 9 bases identical to TRBD2. Material for sequencing was peripheral blood. CDR3: CASSPERGVSTDTQYF. For the CDR3, the DNA is TGTGCCAGCAGCCCAGAGCGGGGGGTTTCGACAGATACGCAGTATTTT.